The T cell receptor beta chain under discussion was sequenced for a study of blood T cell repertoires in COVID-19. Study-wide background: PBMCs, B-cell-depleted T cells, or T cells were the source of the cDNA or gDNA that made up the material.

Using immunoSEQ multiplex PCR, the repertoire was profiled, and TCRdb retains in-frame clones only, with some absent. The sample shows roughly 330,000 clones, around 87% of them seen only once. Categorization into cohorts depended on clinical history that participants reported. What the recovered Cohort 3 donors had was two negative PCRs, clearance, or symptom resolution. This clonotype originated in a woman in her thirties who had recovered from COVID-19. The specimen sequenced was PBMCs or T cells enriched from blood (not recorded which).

The DNA of the CDR3 is TGTGCCAGCAGTTACGTCGGGTACGGGGCCAACGTCCTGACTTTC. Translation: CASSYVGYGANVLTF. The genes are TRBV6-5 and TRBJ2-6; D gene uncertain. This CDR3 has 15 residues. V lost 2 bases and J lost 4, with 9 bases in between. Germline V lookup: CDR1 MNHEY, CDR2 SVGAGI.